This record covers a single T cell receptor beta chain. Its specificity is not known. TCRdb itself ran the reads through MiXCR, one entry per CDR3 protein. The sample carries hundreds of thousands of distinct CDR3 sequences, 32% recorded once. These data are taken from a study of T cell repertoires in cytomegalovirus infection. Study summary: CMV epitopes in the study were HLA-C-restricted (recently identified) and HLA-B-restricted (well studied). Overall study results and limits: In two of eight donors, the top clonotype was HLA-C-restricted CMV-specific.

The CDR3 totals 19 residues. After removal of 4 bases from V and 5 bases from J, the junction contained 15 bases not matched to a gene. CDR1 and CDR2 (germline): MNHEY, SMNVEV (reference sequence). The V and J genes are TRBV27 and TRBJ2-1; 12 nucleotides line up with TRBD2. Here the sequenced sample was cultured CD8+ T cells from PBMCs, taken from culture after CMV antigen stimulation. The receptor comes from a human donor in good health (CMV status not recorded). Some clones in this sample may be carry-over from other donors' samples. For the CDR3, the DNA is TGTGCCAGCAGTTCTATTCAAAGACTAGCGGGGGACATAAACAATGAGCAGTTCTTC. This encodes CASSSIQRLAGDINNEQFF.